Below, 9 T cell receptor beta chains from the same sample are listed, as sequenced in a study of shared clonotypes between healthy human individuals. Using immunoSEQ multiplex PCR, the repertoire was profiled, and TCRdb retains in-frame clones only, with some absent. The sample carries around 2.1 million clones, approximately 95% recorded once. The sequenced material came from naive CD4+ T cells sorted from blood. Regarding subset: CD45RA+ positively selected. Source of these receptors: a man aged 18 to 29 in good health.

V is TRBV5-1 and J is TRBJ1-1; D may be TRBD1 (6 bases). The V end was cut by 5 bases, the J end by 4 bases, with 18 bases between. From germline, CDR1 is SGHRS and CDR2 YFSETQ. The CDR3 is made up of 15 amino acids. The CDR3 is CASSYGLQGLTEAFF. The CDR3 bases are TGCGCCAGCAGTTACGGTTTACAGGGACTCACTGAAGCTTTCTTT.

The rearrangement joins TRBV5-4 to TRBJ1-2; D perhaps matches TRBD1 (5 bases). This CDR3 spans 15 amino acids. Germline values: CDR1 SGHNT, CDR2 YYREEE (reference sequence). The V end was cut by 1 base, the J end by 4 bases, with 14 bases between. DNA for the CDR3: TGTGCCAGCAGCTTGTTTGCAGGGTCGATCTATGGCTACACCTTC. It encodes CASSLFAGSIYGYTF.

A note on this clone: One end of the junction varies from germline; a read error may be responsible. The V call is TRBV6-5, the J call TRBJ1-4, with D perhaps matching TRBD1 (6 bases). The CDR3 runs to 15 residues. Germline CDR1 MNHEY, CDR2 SVGAGI. CDR3 protein: CASSQQGATNEKLFF. The CDR3 coding sequence is TGTGCCAGCAGTCAACAGGGAGCAACAAATGAAAAACTGTTTTTT.

J is TRBJ1-1 and V is TRBV9; D unresolved. The CDR3 runs 14 residues. V lost 2 bases to trimming and J lost 0 bases, with 8 bases between them. The germline V gene has CDR1 SGDLS and CDR2 YYNGEE. The DNA for the CDR3 is TGTGCCAGCAGCGTGGGGAGCCTGAACACTGAAGCTTTCTTT. Its protein is CASSVGSLNTEAFF.

V gene TRBV30 combines with J gene TRBJ1-5; D possibly corresponds to TRBD1 (5 bases). The germline V gene has CDR1 GTSNPN and CDR2 SVGIG (reference sequence). V was clipped by 7 bases and J by 4 bases, with 14 bases between them. The CDR3 loop spans 13 amino acids. CDR3 sequence reads: CASATDRNQPQHF. CDR3 coding DNA: TGTGCCTCCGCGACCGACAGAAATCAGCCCCAGCATTTT.

J is TRBJ1-2 and V is TRBV29-1, with 7 bases identical to TRBD1. Germline V gene lookup returns CDR1 SQVTM and CDR2 ANQGSEA. The ends lost 6 bases at V and 6 bases at J; junction bases unmatched: 4. The CDR3 consists of 11 residues. The CDR3 DNA reads as TGCAGCGTCCTAGGGACAGATGGCTACACCTTC. Protein sequence: CSVLGTDGYTF.

The chain is built from TRBV27 and TRBJ2-5; 9 nucleotides line up with TRBD1. The V gene's germline CDR1 is MNHEY and CDR2 SMNVEV (reference sequence). This CDR3 has 13 amino acids. V was clipped by 7 bases and J by 5 bases; unmatched bases: 5. The CDR3 sequence is CASKQGAWETQYF. Written as DNA, the CDR3 is TGTGCCAGCAAACAGGGGGCCTGGGAGACCCAGTACTTC.

This chain joins TRBV28 and TRBJ1-1; no firm D call. The CDR3 loop spans 13 amino acids. CDR1 MDHEN and CDR2 SYDVKM come from the germline V gene. Trimming took 7 bases from V and 11 from J, leaving 20 bases between them. This chain's CDR3 is CASTPTRVSQAFF. The CDR3 DNA is TGTGCCAGCACCCCCACGCGGGTCTCTCAGGCTTTCTTT.

The V and J genes are TRBV2 and TRBJ1-4, with TRBD1 matching 7 bases. V lost 7 bases to trimming and J lost 5 bases; unmatched junction nucleotides: 7. Germline V lookup: CDR1 SNHLY, CDR2 FYNNEI. The length of the CDR3 is 14 residues. The CDR3 spells CASIKDRMNEKLFF. CDR3 DNA sequence: TGTGCCAGCATCAAGGACAGGATGAATGAAAAACTGTTTTTT.